The 5 T cell receptor beta chains in this list originate from one sample, sequenced in a study of blood T cell repertoires in COVID-19. Sequencing was performed with immunoSEQ multiplex PCR; in TCRdb, only in-frame clones are kept and a portion is missing. This sample has about 62,000 clones, with 80% to 95% found just once. Material: peripheral blood. The receptors come from a human donor in a cohort sampled during active COVID-19.

The chain links TRBV7-3 to TRBJ2-3, with D possibly being TRBD2 (5 bases). The CDR3 is made up of 15 amino acids. Germline lookup yields CDR1 SGHTA and CDR2 FQGTGA. V lost 3 bases and J lost 0, with 10 bases in between. CDR3 loop: CASSFSDSSTDTQYF. DNA for the CDR3: TGTGCCAGCAGCTTTAGCGACTCTAGCACAGATACGCAGTATTTT.

The chain joins TRBV2 to TRBJ1-5, with 9 bases fitting TRBD1. Germline V lookup: CDR1 SNHLY, CDR2 FYNNEI. J lost 6 bases, V lost 5 bases, and 5 bases had no gene match. The CDR3 is made up of 14 amino acids. CDR3 sequence: CASSTGTGIQPQHF. The DNA of the CDR3 is TGTGCCAGCAGTACCGGGACAGGGATTCAGCCCCAGCATTTT.

Note on this clone: A junction boundary mismatches the germline segment, possibly from a read error. This chain connects TRBV7-7 to TRBJ2-2; D possibly corresponds to TRBD2 (5 bases). CDR3 length equals 13 residues. The germline CDR1 and CDR2 sequences are SSHAT and FNYEAQ (reference sequence). The CDR3 loop is CASSLTGSGELFF. The CDR3 nucleotides are TGTGCTAGCAGCTTAACGGGGTCTGGGGAGCTGTTTTTT.

The chain joins TRBV7-3 to TRBJ2-7; TRBD2 matches 9 bases. V dropped 5 bases and J dropped 7; count of bases not matched to a gene: 9. The germline CDR1 and CDR2 sequences are SGHTA and FQGTGA. There are 14 residues in the CDR3. The CDR3 bases are TGTGCCAGCAGCCCCGGGTTAGCGGGAGAGGAGCAGTACTTC. Encoded protein: CASSPGLAGEEQYF.

The rearrangement uses TRBV25-1 and TRBJ1-4, with 10 bases aligning to TRBD1. The CDR3 extends over 16 amino acids. Germline assignment: CDR1 MGHDK and CDR2 SYGVNS. Losses at the gene ends were 2 bases for V and 8 bases for J; bases not matched to a gene: 8. CDR3 loop: CASSEVGRTGGEKLFF. CDR3 in DNA: TGTGCCAGCAGTGAAGTCGGCCGGACAGGGGGAGAAAAACTGTTTTTT. The complete variable domain, with remaining parts taken from reference TRBV25-1 and TRBJ1-4, reads EADIYQTPRYLVIGTGKKITLECSQTMGHDKMYWYQQDPGMELHLIHYSYGVNSTEKGDLSSESTVSRIRTEHFPLTLESARPSHTSQYLCASSEVGRTGGEKLFFGSGTQLSVL.